The rows below give T cell receptor beta chains drawn from one sample of a study of technical replicates of blood from several donors. Some clones are missing from TCRdb's copy, which holds only in-frame ones; the method was immunoSEQ multiplex PCR. The sample contains more than 65,000 clones, around 91% of which appear only once. The specimen was T cells isolated from PBMCs. Every receptor here comes from a human donor in good health. Some clones in this sample may be carry-over from other donors' samples. The CDR3 runs from the conserved cysteine through the conserved F or W. Each record gives: CDR3 length, clone size, D gene, J gene, V gene, CDR3 protein. A D gene is named only where the DNA matches it firmly. Size is omitted from some rows. Given values are once, few, many or a class for expanded clones.

len: 12
abundance: .
d_gene: .
j_gene: TRBJ2-7
v_gene: TRBV29-1
CDR3aa: CSASDRYYEQYF

len: 16
abundance: .
d_gene: .
j_gene: TRBJ2-3
v_gene: TRBV28
CDR3aa: CASSFSGQTSTDTQYF

len: 19
abundance: .
d_gene: TRBD2
j_gene: TRBJ2-1
v_gene: TRBV11-2
CDR3aa: CASSPGLTSGIRYGDEQFF

len: 15
abundance: .
d_gene: .
j_gene: TRBJ1-4
v_gene: TRBV6-1
CDR3aa: CASQNGGATNEKLFF

len: 11
abundance: .
d_gene: TRBD2
j_gene: TRBJ2-7
v_gene: TRBV6-5
CDR3aa: CASSAGGQEYF

len: 18
abundance: once
d_gene: .
j_gene: TRBJ1-5
v_gene: TRBV2
CDR3aa: CASSEASRARLTDQPQHF

len: 16
abundance: .
d_gene: TRBD2
j_gene: TRBJ2-3
v_gene: TRBV6-1
CDR3aa: CASSEWLAGNTDTQYF

len: 12
abundance: .
d_gene: .
j_gene: TRBJ2-3
v_gene: TRBV9
CDR3aa: CASSVGGDTQYF

len: 17
abundance: .
d_gene: .
j_gene: TRBJ1-2
v_gene: TRBV7-9
CDR3aa: CASSLGQQGLEAYGYTF

len: 15
abundance: .
d_gene: .
j_gene: TRBJ2-3
v_gene: TRBV5-1
CDR3aa: CASSGGTVSTDTQYF

len: 19
abundance: .
d_gene: TRBD1
j_gene: TRBJ2-6
v_gene: TRBV5-1
CDR3aa: CASSGALGQEFSGANVLTF

len: 15
abundance: few
d_gene: .
j_gene: TRBJ1-5
v_gene: TRBV4-1
CDR3aa: CASSQGRGGGQPQHF

len: 14
abundance: .
d_gene: TRBD2
j_gene: TRBJ2-5
v_gene: TRBV19
CDR3aa: CASSIAGGIETQYF

len: 15
abundance: .
d_gene: .
j_gene: TRBJ1-2
v_gene: TRBV19
CDR3aa: CASSTHREGSYGYTF

len: 19
abundance: .
d_gene: TRBD2
j_gene: TRBJ2-3
v_gene: TRBV5-6
CDR3aa: CASSLEAGLAGGWSDTQYF

len: 15
abundance: .
d_gene: TRBD2
j_gene: TRBJ2-1
v_gene: TRBV12-5
CDR3aa: CASGISGTRHNEQFF